The TCR beta chain described here comes from a study of cytomegalovirus exposure and HLA in healthy donors. For the study at large: Findings of an earlier analysis included some 120 million unique TCR beta sequences from roughly 200 million T cells. Study-wide findings and caveats: The CMV antigen specificity of a few CMV-associated chains was confirmed through in vitro analysis. Rarity characterized most TCR sequences, yet some public TCRs appeared in many donors.

Vbeta (60) and Jbeta (13) primers were used in the PCR. Using immunoSEQ multiplex PCR, the repertoire was profiled, and TCRdb retains in-frame clones only, with some absent. The sample totals approximately 110,000 clones. This CDR3 has 14 amino acids. CDR1 and CDR2 (germline): SGHNT, YENEEA. Trimming cost V 5 bases and J 2 bases, with 12 bases left between them. Concerning this clone itself: No antigen is known for it.

Sample: PBMCs. The gene calls are TRBV11-3 and TRBJ1-2; D possibly corresponds to TRBD1 (5 bases). The TCR sequence derives from a man aged 50-60 years in good health and CMV-seronegative. For the CDR3, the DNA is TGTGCCAGCAGCACCGGGGGAGTCAACTATGGCTACACCTTC. As protein: CASSTGGVNYGYTF.